Listed here are 12 T cell receptor beta chains from one sample, sequenced in a study of cytomegalovirus exposure and HLA in healthy donors. The protocol was immunoSEQ multiplex PCR, while the TCRdb copy is restricted to in-frame clones and leaves out a portion. The table records under 300,000 clones, 90% of them present only once. The specimen was PBMCs. All receptors come from a woman between 18 and 29 years old in good health and CMV-seronegative.

This clone was observed a handful of times. The rearrangement links TRBV2 to TRBJ1-6; 8 bases line up with TRBD1. Per the germline V gene, CDR1 is SNHLY and CDR2 is FYNNEI. The ends lost 7 bases at V and 10 bases at J; junction bases unmatched: 6. The CDR3 consists of 13 residues. CDR3 bases: TGTGCCAGCATTGGGACAGGAGCATCACCCCTCCACTTT. Amino acid sequence: CASIGTGASPLHF.

This chain uses TRBV10-3 with TRBJ2-1, with 10 bases lining up with TRBD2. Trimming took 10 bases from V and 3 from J; bases not matched to a gene: 3. Germline CDR1 and CDR2: ENHRY and SYGVKD. This CDR3 is built from 13 residues. Here the CDR3 reads CASGLAVYNEQFF. The CDR3 coding sequence is TGTGCCAGTGGACTAGCGGTCTACAATGAGCAGTTCTTC.

The chain carries TRBV27 and TRBJ2-1; 8 bases are shared with TRBD1. The CDR3 runs 15 residues. Looked up from germline, CDR1 is MNHEY and CDR2 is SMNVEV (reference sequence). Germline trimming cut 4 bases from V and 8 bases from J; bases unmatched to any gene: 10. The CDR3 region is CASSSPGQGKHEQFF. DNA of the CDR3: TGTGCCAGCAGTTCCCCAGGACAGGGTAAACATGAGCAGTTCTTC.

This chain joins TRBV9 and TRBJ2-7; D perhaps matches TRBD1 (6 bases). This CDR3 has 16 residues. Trimming left V 0 bases short and J 2 bases short, with 15 bases between. The V gene's germline CDR1 is SGDLS and CDR2 YYNGEE. CDR3 nucleotides: TGTGCCAGCAGCGTAGCTCTTGGACAGCCAACCTACGAGCAGTACTTC. Translation: CASSVALGQPTYEQYF.

V usage is TRBV19 and J usage is TRBJ1-6, with D perhaps TRBD1 (6 bases). This CDR3 has 13 residues. The germline V gene encodes CDR1 LNHDA and CDR2 SQIVND (reference sequence). The ends were cut back, 6 bases at V and 8 bases at J, with 11 bases in the middle. The CDR3 DNA reads TGTGCCAGTAGCGACAGGAGAGATTCACCCCTCCACTTT. Protein sequence: CASSDRRDSPLHF.

The V gene is TRBV7-2, the J gene TRBJ2-7; TRBD2 might be the D (5 bases). Trimming removed 0 bases from V and 7 bases from J, with 10 bases in between. The germline CDR1 and CDR2 sequences are SGHTA and FQGNSA. The CDR3 totals 13 residues. The CDR3: CASSLATGNEQYF. CDR3 coding DNA: TGTGCCAGCAGCTTAGCAACCGGGAATGAGCAGTACTTC.

The chain links TRBV10-3 to TRBJ2-7, with 7 bases identical to TRBD1. V lost 4 bases and J lost 4; bases outside the gene matches: 4. CDR3 length equals 13 residues. Looked up from germline, CDR1 is ENHRY and CDR2 is SYGVKD. CDR3 sequence (DNA): TGTGCCATCAGTGCCGGGACAGCGTACGAGCAGTACGTC. Its protein product is CAISAGTAYEQYV.

V usage is TRBV6-5 and J usage is TRBJ1-1, with D unclear. The CDR3 loop spans 15 amino acids. V was pared by 5 bases and J by 1 base, with 14 bases between. Germline assignment: CDR1 MNHEY and CDR2 SVGAGI. CDR3 amino acids: CASSPLWGGNTEAFF. CDR3 sequence (DNA): TGTGCCAGCAGTCCCCTCTGGGGAGGGAACACTGAAGCTTTCTTT.

The gene calls are TRBV6-4 and TRBJ2-7; TRBD1 agrees at 7 bases. V lost 2 bases and J lost 2; bases outside the gene matches: 9. This CDR3 is 16 amino acids long. Germline CDR1 MRHNA, CDR2 SNTAGT. CDR3 DNA sequence: TGTGCCAGCAGTGACCCTATCGGGACAGAGACCTACGAGCAGTACTTC. Its protein product is CASSDPIGTETYEQYF.

The V call is TRBV19, the J call TRBJ2-2; D ambiguous. From germline, CDR1 is LNHDA and CDR2 SQIVND (reference sequence). Trimming cost V 7 bases and J 6 bases, with 15 bases left between them. The CDR3 contains 14 residues. The CDR3 bases are TGTGCCAGTAAAGGTTCCGACTGGGCCGGGGAGCTGTTTTTT. Translated, it gives CASKGSDWAGELFF.

The chain has TRBV7-9 and TRBJ2-7, with 11 nucleotides matching TRBD2. Germline V gene sequence: CDR1 SEHNR, CDR2 FQNEAQ (reference sequence). CDR3 length: 17 residues. J lost 7 bases, V lost 5 bases, and 16 bases had no gene match. The CDR3, as DNA: TGTGCCAGCAGCGCCTCACTAGCGGGAGCACACGTGAGGGAGCAGTACTTC. It encodes CASSASLAGAHVREQYF.

The gene calls are TRBV27 and TRBJ1-6, with TRBD1 matching 7 bases. This CDR3 region has 16 residues. The V gene's germline CDR1 is MNHEY and CDR2 SMNVEV (reference sequence). V shed 2 bases and J 5 bases; nucleotides not matched to a gene: 6. The CDR3 protein is CASSLLGTVHNSPLHF. The CDR3 bases are TGTGCCAGCAGTTTACTCGGGACAGTGCATAATTCACCCCTCCACTTT.